Shown below are 24 T cell receptor beta chains from a single sample sequenced in a study of post-analysis software for immune sequencing data. Study observations and caveats: When patients were compared with controls, a handful of TRBV segments were more frequent, TRBV5-6, TRBV5-1 and TRBV20-1 among them.

Each TCR beta cDNA library carried unique molecular identifiers. TCRdb analysed the PCR reads with MiXCR anew, one entry per CDR3 protein. In the table there are about 400,000 distinct CDR3 sequences, less than 35% of which are singletons. Which antigens these TCRs recognize remains unknown. Sequenced sample: blood. All receptors come from a girl aged 5 to 17 with multiple sclerosis.

This chain joins TRBV12-3 or TRBV12-4 and TRBJ2-2; 9 positions match TRBD1. This CDR3 region has 17 residues. With V trimmed by 4 bases and J by 4 bases, 10 bases remained unmatched. The CDR3 reads CASSSTLTGGTTGELFF. CDR3 nucleotides: TGTGCCAGCAGTTCAACACTCACAGGGGGCACCACCGGGGAGCTGTTTTTT.

Concerning this clonotype: This CDR3 fails to terminate in the conserved phenylalanine or tryptophan, so it likely reflects a read error. The genes are TRBV20-1 and TRBJ1-2; D might be TRBD1 (6 bases). The CDR3 has 12 amino acids. CDR1 is DFQATT and CDR2 is SNEGSKA in the germline V gene (reference sequence). The V end was cut by 3 bases, the J end by 5 bases, with 10 bases between. CDR3 amino acids: CSARDSPYGYTC. The CDR3 DNA sequence: TGCAGTGCTAGGGACAGCCCTTATGGCTACACCTGC.

This clonotype was recorded a few times. The chain employs TRBV6-5 and TRBJ2-1; a weak D match, TRBD2 (7 bases). CDR3 length: 19 amino acids. CDR1 and CDR2 from the germline V gene are MNHEY and SVGAGI. Trimming pared 0 bases from V and 5 bases from J, leaving 23 bases between. The CDR3 DNA is TGTGCCAGCAGTTACTCGGGGGGGCGAGCGGACCTCTCTAACAATGAGCAGTTCTTC. This codes for CASSYSGGRADLSNNEQFF.

This clonotype was seen only a few times. V usage is TRBV5-1 and J usage is TRBJ2-5, with D perhaps TRBD2 (6 bases). Germline V CDR1 and CDR2: SGHRS, YFSETQ. This CDR3 is 16 amino acids long. V was cut by 0 bases and J by 4 bases, with 16 bases left in between. The DNA of the CDR3 is TGCGCCAGCAGCTTGGACAGCGGCGGGGCAGGAGAGACCCAGTACTTC. Protein sequence: CASSLDSGGAGETQYF.

The table lists this clonotype with a few counts. V gene TRBV7-2 combines with J gene TRBJ1-2; tentatively, D is TRBD1 (5 bases). The length of the CDR3 is 13 residues. In germline, CDR1 is SGHTA, CDR2 FQGNSA. Trimming removed 5 bases from V and 6 bases from J, with 13 bases in between. CDR3 amino acids: CASSPGTRDGYTF. The CDR3 bases are TGTGCCAGCAGCCCCGGGACCCGCGATGGCTACACCTTC.

This clonotype was found a few times. V usage is TRBV7-2 and J usage is TRBJ2-5, with D possibly being TRBD1 (6 bases). The DNA end is more similar to TRBJ2-7, so the J call may be wrong. CDR3 length equals 13 residues. The germline gives CDR1 SGHTA, CDR2 FQGNSA. The CDR3 protein is CASSLATGIEQYF. CDR3 nucleotides: TGTGCCAGCAGCTTAGCAACAGGGATCGAGCAGTACTTC.

The chain couples TRBV6-1 to TRBJ2-6; no clear D. The CDR3 totals 16 residues. The V end lost 8 bases, the J end lost 1 base, and 15 bases lay between the germline ends. Per the germline V gene, CDR1 is MNHNS and CDR2 is SASEGT. The CDR3 DNA is TGTGCCAGCGGAGCCCCTCTGGGGTCTGGGGCCAACGTCCTGACTTTC. Translation: CASGAPLGSGANVLTF.

The sample holds a few counts of this clonotype. The chain couples TRBV5-1 to TRBJ2-1, with 8 positions matching TRBD2. Germline loops: CDR1 SGHRS, CDR2 YFSETQ. J gave up 7 bases and V 4 bases, and 13 bases lay outside the gene matches. The CDR3 is made up of 16 amino acids. This CDR3 is CASSTSLGRGDNEQFF. CDR3 coding DNA: TGCGCCAGCAGCACCTCCCTCGGGCGGGGGGATAATGAGCAGTTCTTC.

V usage is TRBV7-6 and J usage is TRBJ2-5; 7 bases line up with TRBD1. The closer fit of TRBJ2-7 to the DNA end suggests the J call may be wrong. The CDR3 is 13 residues long. From germline, CDR1 is SGHVS and CDR2 FNYEAQ. Written as DNA, the CDR3 is TGTGCCAGCAGCTTTTGGACAGGCTACGAGCAGTACTTC. Translation: CASSFWTGYEQYF.

The V call is TRBV10-3, the J call TRBJ2-1; possible D gene TRBD2, 6 bases. The CDR3 loop spans 14 amino acids. The V end lost 8 bases, the J end lost 0 bases, and 11 bases lay between the germline ends. Germline V gives CDR1 ENHRY, CDR2 SYGVKD. CDR3 loop: CAIGRGSSYNEQFF. CDR3 bases: TGTGCCATCGGACGGGGGAGCTCCTACAATGAGCAGTTCTTC.

This chain joins TRBV12-3 or TRBV12-4 and TRBJ2-5, with D perhaps matching TRBD1 or TRBD2 (5 bases each). Trimming pared 3 bases from V and 1 base from J, leaving 9 bases between. The CDR3 length is 14 residues. CDR3 sequence (DNA): TGTGCCAGCAGTTTCTGGGACGCCCAAGAGACCCAGTACTTC. This encodes CASSFWDAQETQYF.

In this sample, this clonotype turned up a few times. Relative to the germline gene, one junction end is altered; a read error may explain this. The chain is built from TRBV6-5 and TRBJ2-7; no definite D call. The CDR3 consists of 15 residues. Germline values: CDR1 MNHEY, CDR2 SVGAGI. In nucleotides, the CDR3 is TGTACCAGCAGTTACTCCGGGCAGCAGTTCTACGAGCAGTACTTC. Translated: CTSSYSGQQFYEQYF.

This chain connects TRBV29-1 to TRBJ1-1; weak D call: TRBD1 (5 bases). Germline CDR1 and CDR2: SQVTM and ANQGSEA. V lost 4 bases and J lost 0, with 15 bases in between. The length of the CDR3 is 15 residues. The CDR3 here is CSVGGRAMMNTEAFF. In DNA, the CDR3 is TGCAGCGTTGGGGGGAGGGCGATGATGAACACTGAAGCTTTCTTT.

CDR3 in DNA: TGCAGTGCTGGGCTAGCGGGCCCCGGGAATGAGCAGTTCTTC. This translates into CSAGLAGPGNEQFF. The V call is TRBV20-1, the J call TRBJ2-1, with TRBD2 matching 8 bases. The junction had 10 bases not matched to a gene; V was cut back by 5 bases and J by 7 bases. The V gene's germline CDR1 is DFQATT and CDR2 SNEGSKA (reference sequence). The CDR3 consists of 14 residues.

Only a few counts were recorded for this clonotype. The chain combines TRBV4-1 with TRBJ2-5, with 7 bases identical to TRBD1. The CDR3 consists of 13 residues. Germline V gene lookup returns CDR1 MGHRA and CDR2 YSYEKL. The V and J ends lost 5 bases and 1 base, in that order; junction bases with no gene match: 1. The CDR3 nucleotides are TGCGCCAGCAGCACAGGGGCCCAAGAGACCCAGTACTTC. It encodes CASSTGAQETQYF.

This clonotype was found a few times. V is TRBV6-5 and J is TRBJ2-7; D gene unclear. This CDR3 contains 14 residues. Trimming shortened V by 4 bases and J by 1 base, and 11 bases separated the two germline ends. Germline V lookup: CDR1 MNHEY, CDR2 SVGAGI. Here the CDR3 reads CASSSFGRSYEQYF. The CDR3 region has the DNA TGTGCCAGCAGTTCCTTTGGCAGGTCCTACGAGCAGTACTTC.

The chain combines TRBV20-1 with TRBJ2-7, with a possible D match to TRBD1 (5 bases). Germline V gene data show CDR1 as DFQATT and CDR2 as SNEGSKA (reference sequence). V lost 1 base and J 6 bases, leaving 19 bases between the germline ends. This CDR3 contains 15 residues. The CDR3 DNA follows: TGCAGTGCTAGAGTAGGGGCAGGGCGATCCCTCGAGCAGTACTTC. It is translated as CSARVGAGRSLEQYF.

The chain is built from TRBV7-9 and TRBJ2-7, with 8 bases matching TRBD1. The CDR3 covers 14 residues. Trimming cost V 5 bases and J 9 bases; bases outside gene matches: 12. The germline V gene has CDR1 SEHNR and CDR2 FQNEAQ (reference sequence). CDR3 protein: CASSEAATGGLQYF. As DNA, the CDR3 is TGTGCCAGCAGCGAGGCGGCAACAGGGGGTTTGCAGTACTTC.

The CDR3 sequence is CASSPMAGELFF. CDR3 nucleotides: TGCGCCAGCAGCCCAATGGCCGGGGAGCTGTTTTTT. V gene TRBV5-1 combines with J gene TRBJ2-2; D unclear. Trimming took off 4 bases at V and 6 bases at J, with 7 bases between the two ends. The CDR3 consists of 12 residues. The germline V gene encodes CDR1 SGHRS and CDR2 YFSETQ.

This clonotype was observed once. This chain connects TRBV6-6 to TRBJ2-1; 7 positions agree with TRBD2. The CDR3 length is 14 residues. The J segment lost 7 bases and the V segment lost 8 bases, leaving 11 bases of the junction unmatched. CDR1 MNHNY and CDR2 SVGAGI come from the germline V gene (reference sequence). CDR3 bases: TGTGCCAGCCTGGGGGGGTCCCCCCGAAATGAGCAGTTCTTC. This translates into CASLGGSPRNEQFF.

The sample holds many counts of this clonotype. The chain is built from TRBV12-3 or TRBV12-4 and TRBJ1-5, with 7 bases identical to TRBD1. The length of the CDR3 is 14 residues. Losses at the gene ends were 7 bases for V and 4 bases for J; bases not matched to a gene: 7. CDR3 protein: CASTLGQVNQPQHF. Written as DNA, the CDR3 is TGTGCCAGCACCCTAGGACAGGTTAATCAGCCCCAGCATTTT.

This clonotype was detected only a few times. The gene calls are TRBV4-1 and TRBJ1-2, with D unclear. Trimming cost V 0 bases and J 7 bases, with 12 bases left between them. This CDR3 spans 14 amino acids. CDR1 is MGHRA and CDR2 is YSYEKL in the germline V gene. CDR3 sequence reads: CASSQDRTQPGYTF. The DNA for the CDR3 is TGCGCCAGCAGCCAAGATCGCACACAACCTGGCTACACCTTC.

This clonotype was counted between two and nine times. The rearrangement links TRBV29-1 to TRBJ2-4; TRBD2 matches at 7 bases. The J call may not be correct, given that the DNA end is closer to TRBJ2-7. CDR1 SQVTM and CDR2 ANQGSEA come from the germline V gene. The CDR3 is 14 amino acids. The CDR3 reads CSAPVVGGRYEQYF. CDR3 in DNA: TGCAGCGCCCCCGTCGTCGGGGGGAGATACGAGCAGTACTTC.

The chain has TRBV6-5 and TRBJ1-2; 7 bases are shared with TRBD1. V lost 0 bases, J lost 2 bases, and 3 bases stayed unmatched. The CDR3 loop spans 15 amino acids. CDR1 and CDR2 from the germline V gene are MNHEY and SVGAGI. CDR3: CASSYSGRGNYGYTF. CDR3 sequence (DNA): TGTGCCAGCAGTTACTCGGGCAGGGGGAACTATGGCTACACCTTC.